Below are 12 T cell receptor beta chains sequenced from a single sample in a study of molecular identifiers for immune sequencing clone quantification. TCRdb re-called the PCR reads with MiXCR, one entry per CDR3 protein. The profile covers approximately 9,000 distinct CDR3 sequences, with 13% to 15% appearing a single time and less than 2% taken by the ten largest. The sequencing input was naive CD8+ T cells from blood, with Jurkat cell RNA spiked in. Subset defined: FACS-sorted CD8+CD4-CCR7+CD45RA+ naive T cells. Receptors were obtained from a human donor in good health. Some libraries in this study had Jurkat cell RNA spiked in.

This clonotype has only a few counts. A much larger clonotype is one base distant, so this may be a read error. CDR3 sequence reads: CASSLTASYEQYF. The CDR3 DNA sequence: TGCGCCAGCAGCTTGACAGCTTCCTACGAGCAGTACTTC. The chain uses TRBV4-1 and TRBJ2-7; TRBD1 is a possible D gene (5 bases). Looked up from germline, CDR1 is MGHRA and CDR2 is YSYEKL. V was pared by 5 bases and J by 1 base, with 9 bases between. There are 13 residues in the CDR3.

This clonotype has ten or more counts. The chain combines TRBV6-2 or TRBV6-3 with TRBJ2-1, with D unresolved. In germline, CDR1 is MNHEY, CDR2 SVGEGT. Trimming shortened V by 5 bases and J by 9 bases, and 8 bases separated the two germline ends. This CDR3 region has 11 residues. The CDR3 is CASSPLGEQFF. DNA of the CDR3: TGTGCCAGCAGTCCGCTGGGTGAGCAGTTCTTC.

Comments on this clonotype: The final CDR3 position lacks the conserved phenylalanine or tryptophan, pointing to a likely read error. Because the CDR3's place on the DNA is in doubt, the DNA is left out and the CDR3 is given as listed by TCRdb. The rearrangement joins TRBV12-3 or TRBV12-4 to TRBJ1-2; the D call TRBD1 from the table was never checked on the DNA. The CDR3 sequence runs 12 residues, both termini included. The CDR3 reads CASSTGTDPRTL.

This clonotype is medium-sized (0.01 to 0.1%) within its sample. The chain links TRBV12-3 or TRBV12-4 to TRBJ2-5, with D possibly TRBD2 on 7 matching bases. V lost 2 bases to trimming and J lost 0 bases, with 13 bases between them. CDR3 size: 16 residues. CDR3 in amino acids: CASSLLGGQYQETQYF. DNA for the CDR3: TGTGCCAGCAGTTTATTGGGGGGGCAGTACCAAGAGACCCAGTACTTC.

This clonotype was seen more than once but under ten times. It may be a read error: a sequence one base away is much more abundant. CDR3 loop: CATSRGLGSNQPQHF. The CDR3 coding sequence is TGTGCCACCAGCAGAGGCCTGGGCAGCAATCAGCCCCAGCATTTT. V gene TRBV15 combines with J gene TRBJ1-5; D ambiguous. Per the germline V gene, CDR1 is LNHNV and CDR2 is YYDKDF (reference sequence). The CDR3 has 15 residues. V shed 1 base and J shed 1 base, with 8 bases lying between them.

Within the sample, this clonotype is medium-sized (0.01 to 0.1%). The rearrangement links TRBV20-1 to TRBJ2-1; 10 positions match TRBD1. The germline V gene has CDR1 DFQATT and CDR2 SNEGSKA (reference sequence). The CDR3 runs to 15 residues. Trimming took 6 bases from V and 1 from J; bases not matched to a gene: 6. CDR3 nucleotides: TGCAGTGCGTCGGGACAGGGGTCGTCCTACAATGAGCAGTTCTTC. Amino acid sequence: CSASGQGSSYNEQFF.

The chain couples TRBV5-1 to TRBJ2-3; D is undetermined. Trimming took off 2 bases at V and 4 bases at J, with 2 bases between the two ends. This CDR3 contains 11 residues. Per the germline V gene, CDR1 is SGHRS and CDR2 is YFSETQ. The CDR3 DNA reads as TGCGCCAGCAGCTTCGCAGATACGCAGTATTTT. This translates into CASSFADTQYF.

Ten or more counts support this clonotype. The chain has TRBV29-1 and TRBJ1-2, with a possible D match to TRBD1 (5 bases). Germline V gene lookup returns CDR1 SQVTM and CDR2 ANQGSEA. The length of the CDR3 is 13 residues. Trimming stripped 7 bases from V and 5 bases from J, with 17 bases between. The CDR3 sequence: CSAFQGGGYGYTF. CDR3 coding DNA: TGCAGCGCTTTTCAGGGCGGTGGGTATGGCTACACCTTC.

This chain uses TRBV3-1 with TRBJ2-7; D gene uncertain. The CDR3 has 12 amino acids. V lost 11 bases and J 12 bases, leaving 23 bases between the germline ends. Germline CDR1 LGHDT, CDR2 YNNKEL (reference sequence). The chain's CDR3 is CAVAPPPPAPYF. CDR3 bases: TGTGCCGTTGCCCCGCCCCCCCCCGCCCCGTACTTC.

J is TRBJ2-1 and V is TRBV29-1; 9 bases are a match to TRBD1. This CDR3 has 12 amino acids. Per the germline V gene, CDR1 is SQVTM and CDR2 is ANQGSEA. After removal of 7 bases from V and 8 bases from J, the junction contained 6 bases not matched to a gene. The CDR3 sequence is CSGTGDGHEQFF. In nucleotides, the CDR3 is TGCAGCGGGACAGGGGATGGACATGAGCAGTTCTTC.

Notes on this clonotype: With a much larger clone just one base away, this may be a read error. This sequence joins TRBV5-3 and TRBJ2-3; D perhaps matches TRBD1 (5 bases). TRBV5-3 is filed as an ORF, its function uncertain. V dropped 8 bases and J dropped 6 bases, with 19 bases sitting between them. This CDR3 has 14 residues. Here the CDR3 DNA reads TGTGCCAGCAGCCTTCGACAGCAATGGGATACGCAGTATTTT. Residues: CASSLRQQWDTQYF.

This clonotype was seen many times. The J gene is TRBJ1-1, the V gene TRBV5-4; D may be TRBD1 (5 bases). Germline lookup yields CDR1 SGHNT and CDR2 YYREEE (reference sequence). Trimming removed 3 bases at V and 7 bases at J, with 13 bases between. The CDR3 extends over 13 amino acids. The CDR3 DNA sequence: TGTGCCAGCAGCTCCCCCTCCGGGGGTGAAGCTTTCTTT. This translates into CASSSPSGGEAFF.